The 32 T cell receptor beta chains given below trace back to one sample, sequenced in a study of post-analysis software for immune sequencing data. Their specific antigens are unknown. Each TCR beta cDNA library carried unique molecular identifiers. MiXCR was run by TCRdb on the PCR reads, yielding one entry per CDR3 protein. Of some 260,000 distinct CDR3 sequences in the sample, roughly a third were seen once. Study results and caveats: Patients had higher frequencies than controls of a few TRBV segments, including TRBV5-6, TRBV5-1 and TRBV20-1.

Sequencing was done on a sample of blood. The source of these receptors is a girl under 18 with multiple sclerosis.

Regarding this clonotype: A read error is possible here, since a much larger clone lies one base away. The chain recombines TRBV20-1 with TRBJ2-5; D unresolved. CDR1 and CDR2 (germline): DFQATT, SNEGSKA (reference sequence). The CDR3 length is 15 residues. V lost 4 bases and J 1 base, leaving 16 bases between the germline ends. The CDR3 coding sequence is TGCAGTGCTATCGCAAAGGCTGGCGGCCAAGAGACCCAGTACTTC. Translation gives CSAIAKAGGQETQYF.

A remark on this clonotype: A single base separates this from a much larger clone, so it may be a read error. V is TRBV5-1 and J is TRBJ2-1; a weak D match, TRBD1 (5 bases). CDR3 size: 15 residues. Germline values: CDR1 SGHRS, CDR2 YFSETQ. Here the CDR3 DNA reads TGCGCCAGCAGCCAGGGTGAGGCTTCTTACAATGAGCGGTTCTTC. Protein sequence: CASSQGEASYNERFF.

This clonotype was seen at least ten times. The rearrangement uses TRBV7-2 and TRBJ2-5; D is ambiguous. With 5 bases removed from V and 5 bases from J, the gap between germline ends came to 18 bases. This CDR3 contains 15 residues. From germline, CDR1 is SGHTA and CDR2 FQGNSA. This chain's CDR3 is CASSARPGPWETQYF. CDR3 nucleotide sequence: TGTGCCAGCAGCGCCCGTCCGGGCCCCTGGGAGACCCAGTACTTC.

The sample holds many counts of this clonotype. The genes are TRBV20-1 and TRBJ2-3; either TRBD1 or TRBD2 may fit D (7 bases each). The CDR3 has 16 residues. Trimming removed 2 bases from V and 3 bases from J, with 18 bases in between. CDR1 and CDR2 from the germline V gene are DFQATT and SNEGSKA (reference sequence). In nucleotides, the CDR3 is TGCAGTGCTAGATCCCAGGGGGGGAGGGGGACAGATACGCAGTATTTT. This codes for CSARSQGGRGTDTQYF.

This clonotype came up many times. The chain joins TRBV11-2 to TRBJ1-2, with TRBD1 identical over 9 bases. With 5 bases clipped from V and 5 bases from J, the junction kept 6 bases outside the gene matches. Germline V gene lookup returns CDR1 SGHAT and CDR2 FQNNGV. The CDR3 is 14 amino acids. This CDR3 is CASSAYRGQYGYTF. CDR3 nucleotide sequence: TGTGCCAGCAGCGCATACAGGGGGCAATATGGCTACACCTTC.

With respect to this clonotype: This clone may be a read error of a much larger clone one base away. In DNA form, the CDR3 reads TGTGCCAGCAGTTTATACAGGGGGGAGAAACGGTTTTTT. This sequence encodes CASSLYRGEKRFF. The gene calls are TRBV12-3 or TRBV12-4 and TRBJ1-4; 8 nucleotides line up with TRBD1. CDR3 length: 13 amino acids.

The chain combines TRBV4-3 with TRBJ2-4; no definite D call. V was cut by 1 base and J by 7 bases, with 11 bases left in between. From germline, CDR1 is LGHNA and CDR2 YSLEER. This CDR3 has 14 amino acids. CDR3 amino acids: CASSQVGWQNIQYF. The CDR3 region has the DNA TGCGCCAGCAGCCAAGTAGGCTGGCAGAACATTCAGTACTTC.

This clonotype was observed many times. The chain carries TRBV7-9 and TRBJ2-1, with TRBD2 matching 9 bases. V shed 4 bases and J 7 bases; nucleotides not matched to a gene: 8. The germline V gene encodes CDR1 SEHNR and CDR2 FQNEAQ (reference sequence). The CDR3 sequence is 15 residues long. The CDR3 sequence: CASSSSGGLVNEQFF. As DNA, the CDR3 is TGTGCCAGCAGCTCGAGCGGGGGGCTTGTTAATGAGCAGTTCTTC.

This clonotype was seen ten or more times. The CDR3 here is CASSLTTGTRNSPLHF. The DNA of the CDR3 is TGTGCCAGCAGTCTTACCACCGGGACGCGAAATTCACCCCTCCACTTT. The V and J genes are TRBV27 and TRBJ1-6; maybe TRBD1 (5 bases). CDR1 and CDR2 from the germline V gene are MNHEY and SMNVEV (reference sequence). V was shortened by 5 bases and J by 7 bases, with 18 bases between the two germline ends. The CDR3 contains 16 residues.

Notes on this clonotype: Just one base apart from a much larger clone, this may be a read error. The chain uses TRBV12-3 or TRBV12-4 and TRBJ1-6; D remains ambiguous. With 3 bases removed from V and 7 bases from J, the gap between germline ends came to 13 bases. The CDR3 is made up of 15 amino acids. The CDR3, as DNA: TGTGCCAGCAGTTTTCGGGGTGTTACGAATTCACCCCTCCACTTT. Translated, it gives CASSFRGVTNSPLHF.

Note on this clonotype: A much more abundant neighbour one base away suggests this may be a read error. The chain uses TRBV5-1 and TRBJ2-3; 13 bases are shared with TRBD2. Germline V gene data show CDR1 as SGHRS and CDR2 as YFSETQ. The ends lost 0 bases at V and 5 bases at J; junction bases unmatched: 6. The CDR3 runs to 17 residues. The CDR3 sequence is CASSLVRLAGGVDTQYF. The DNA for the CDR3 is TGCGCCAGCAGCTTGGTCAGACTAGCGGGAGGAGTAGATACGCAGTATTTT.

The CDR3 sequence is CASSTSGTARDEQYF. Here the CDR3 DNA reads TGCGCCAGCAGCACTAGCGGCACTGCTCGGGACGAGCAGTACTTC. The rearrangement joins TRBV10-2 to TRBJ2-5, with 8 positions matching TRBD2. With the DNA end fitting TRBJ2-7 better, the J assignment may be wrong. The CDR3 has 15 amino acids. Germline assignment: CDR1 WSHSY and CDR2 SAAADI.

This clonotype was picked up many times. The chain couples TRBV28 to TRBJ2-1; 9 positions agree with TRBD2. The CDR3 has 18 amino acids. CDR1 is MDHEN and CDR2 is SYDVKM in the germline V gene. V lost 3 bases and J lost 3; bases outside the gene matches: 12. The CDR3 DNA is TGTGCCAGCAGTTTTGCGCCCCCGGCTAGCGGGGTCTACAATGAGCAGTTCTTC. Amino acid sequence: CASSFAPPASGVYNEQFF.

To note about this clonotype: The junction differs from germline at one of its ends, possibly a read error. The V and J genes are TRBV20-1 and TRBJ2-1, with D possibly TRBD1 on 6 matching bases. The CDR3 consists of 13 residues. Germline V gives CDR1 DFQATT, CDR2 SNEGSKA (reference sequence). CDR3 in amino acids: CSARGLVYSEQFF. The CDR3 DNA follows: TGCAGTGCGAGGGGGTTAGTCTACAGTGAGCAGTTCTTC.

This clonotype was recorded many times. This chain joins TRBV20-1 and TRBJ2-2; 15 positions match TRBD2. CDR3 length equals 16 residues. Per germline, CDR1 DFQATT and CDR2 SNEGSKA (reference sequence). V gave up 3 bases and J gave up 5 bases; unmatched junction bases: 4. The CDR3: CSASYGTSGGTGELFF. The CDR3 DNA sequence: TGCAGTGCTAGTTATGGGACTAGCGGGGGGACCGGGGAGCTGTTTTTT.

This clonotype came up once. The V and J genes are TRBV20-1 and TRBJ1-5, with D unclear. The V end lost 0 bases, the J end lost 12 bases, and 15 bases lay between the germline ends. The V gene's germline CDR1 is DFQATT and CDR2 SNEGSKA (reference sequence). The CDR3 loop spans 13 amino acids. The CDR3 bases are TGCAGTGCTAGAGATAGCCCCACTTCCTTCCAGCATTTT. Protein sequence: CSARDSPTSFQHF.

This clonotype was counted a few times. V and J are TRBV4-1 and TRBJ2-3; tentative D call: TRBD2 (6 bases). Trimming left V 0 bases short and J 0 bases short, with 19 bases between. Germline V gene lookup returns CDR1 MGHRA and CDR2 YSYEKL. The CDR3 is made up of 19 amino acids. The CDR3 protein is CASSQDYQERASSTDTQYF. CDR3 sequence (DNA): TGCGCCAGCAGCCAAGATTACCAGGAGCGGGCTTCTAGCACAGATACGCAGTATTTT.

In its sample, this clonotype was seen a few times. DNA of the CDR3: TGCAGTGCTAGAGAGGGGGCGGCCCAGTACTTC. It translates to CSAREGAAQYF. The chain joins TRBV20-1 to TRBJ2-5; maybe TRBD1 (6 bases). CDR1 is DFQATT and CDR2 is SNEGSKA in the germline V gene (reference sequence). This CDR3 comprises 11 residues. V was shortened by 0 bases and J by 9 bases, with 8 bases between the two germline ends.

This clonotype was seen only a few times. This chain uses TRBV28 with TRBJ2-5, with D perhaps TRBD1 (5 bases). Trimming stripped 1 base from V and 11 bases from J, with 14 bases between. Germline CDR1 reads MDHEN; CDR2 reads SYDVKM. This CDR3 is built from 13 residues. DNA of the CDR3: TGTGCCAGCAGTTTATTACAGGACAATGAGCAGTACTTC. It specifies CASSLLQDNEQYF.

The V and J genes are TRBV6-5 and TRBJ2-4; 8 bases map to TRBD2. Judging by the DNA end, TRBJ2-7 fits better; the J call may be wrong. The CDR3 is made up of 15 amino acids. Germline values: CDR1 MNHEY, CDR2 SVGAGI. CDR3 bases: TGTGCCAGCAGTTACGGTTCGGGAGGGCCCGACGAGCAGTACTTC. Translated, it gives CASSYGSGGPDEQYF.

This clonotype was observed many times. The chain is built from TRBV10-3 and TRBJ2-5; no clear D. Looked up from germline, CDR1 is ENHRY and CDR2 is SYGVKD. V was clipped by 2 bases and J by 4 bases, with 5 bases between them. The CDR3 is 12 residues long. The CDR3 loop is CAISEPGETQYF. DNA of the CDR3: TGTGCCATCAGTGAGCCCGGAGAGACCCAGTACTTC.

About this clonotype itself: A much larger clone lies one base from this, so it may be a read error. This chain joins TRBV20-1 and TRBJ1-4, with D perhaps matching TRBD1 (6 bases). From germline, CDR1 is DFQATT and CDR2 SNEGSKA (reference sequence). This CDR3 comprises 15 residues. CDR3 nucleotide sequence: TGCAGTGCTAGACCCAGGGGCCGCCCTAATGAAGAACTGTTTTTT. Amino acid sequence: CSARPRGRPNEELFF.

The chain is built from TRBV2 and TRBJ2-7, with 9 bases that match TRBD2. The CDR3 runs to 14 residues. Germline V gene data show CDR1 as SNHLY and CDR2 as FYNNEI. J was trimmed by 1 base and V by 10 bases; bases with no gene match: 8. As DNA, the CDR3 is TGTGCCACTCGCTCAGCGGGAGGTTCCTACGAGCAGTACTTC. It specifies CATRSAGGSYEQYF.

The table lists this clonotype with many counts. The chain recombines TRBV7-2 with TRBJ2-5; TRBD1 or TRBD2 may be the D gene (5 bases each). The CDR3 runs 14 residues. Deletions cut 5 bases from V and 2 bases from J, with 12 bases between. CDR1 SGHTA and CDR2 FQGNSA come from the germline V gene. The CDR3 nucleotides are TGTGCCAGCAGCCGGGACCTGTCGCAAGAGACCCAGTACTTC. Protein product: CASSRDLSQETQYF.

This clonotype was detected ten times or more. The rearrangement joins TRBV6-5 to TRBJ1-1; a weak D match, TRBD1 (5 bases). The CDR3 loop spans 15 amino acids. V was shortened by 0 bases and J by 1 base, with 9 bases between the two germline ends. Germline V gene sequence: CDR1 MNHEY, CDR2 SVGAGI. Written as DNA, the CDR3 is TGTGCCAGCAGTTACTCCGGGGCGGCGAACACTGAAGCTTTCTTT. Its protein is CASSYSGAANTEAFF.

Concerning this clonotype: Just one base apart from a much larger clone, this may be a read error. The chain combines TRBV29-1 with TRBJ1-1; D remains ambiguous. The germline V gene encodes CDR1 SQVTM and CDR2 ANQGSEA. V was shortened by 2 bases and J by 1 base, with 11 bases between the two germline ends. The CDR3 has 14 residues. The CDR3, as DNA: TGCAGCGTTGAAAAGGTCAGCGGGAACACTGAAGCTTTCTTT. Translation: CSVEKVSGNTEAFF.

Comment on this clonotype: Given a much more abundant clone one base away, this may be a read error. The chain combines TRBV3-1 with TRBJ2-5, with 12 positions matching TRBD2. V lost 0 bases to trimming and J lost 11 bases; unmatched junction nucleotides: 19. From germline, CDR1 is LGHDT and CDR2 YNNKEL (reference sequence). CDR3 size: 19 residues. DNA for the CDR3: TGTGCCAGCAGCCAAGATAGCCCTTGGACTAGCGGGGACAACAATGAGCAGTACTTC. Translated, it gives CASSQDSPWTSGDNNEQYF.

Comments on this clonotype: Just one base apart from a much larger clone, this may be a read error. The chain employs TRBV4-1 and TRBJ2-5; 8 bases map to TRBD2. V lost 0 bases and J lost 11; bases outside the gene matches: 17. The CDR3 covers 17 residues. In germline, CDR1 is MGHRA, CDR2 YSYEKL. Here the CDR3 DNA reads TGCGCCAGCAGCCAAGACGGGAGCGGGAGCTCGAGGAATGAGCAGTACTTC. Encoded protein: CASSQDGSGSSRNEQYF.

The chain employs TRBV20-1 and TRBJ2-2; the match to TRBD1 covers 11 bases. CDR1 and CDR2 (germline): DFQATT, SNEGSKA (reference sequence). CDR3 length equals 14 residues. J gave up 4 bases and V 6 bases, and 4 bases lay outside the gene matches. The CDR3: CSATGTGGTGELFF. CDR3 bases: TGCAGTGCCACCGGGACAGGGGGCACCGGGGAGCTGTTTTTT.

Concerning this clonotype itself: This may arise from a read error, as a much more abundant clone is one base away. This chain uses TRBV12-3 or TRBV12-4 with TRBJ2-5; 9 bases align to TRBD2. The CDR3 loop spans 13 amino acids. Trimming took 8 bases from V and 4 from J; bases not matched to a gene: 5. CDR3 residues: CASAGTSRETQYF. The CDR3, as DNA: TGTGCCAGCGCCGGGACTAGCAGAGAGACCCAGTACTTC.

With respect to this clonotype: This may be a read error: a much more frequent sequence differs by one nucleotide. The rearrangement joins TRBV20-1 to TRBJ2-5; a weak D match, TRBD2 (5 bases). CDR1 is DFQATT and CDR2 is SNEGSKA in the germline V gene (reference sequence). The CDR3 length is 13 residues. CDR3 nucleotides: TGCAGTACTAGTAAGAACTCCGAATGGACCCAGTACTTC. Its protein is CSTSKNSEWTQYF.

The sample holds a few counts of this clonotype. In nucleotides, the CDR3 is TGTGCCAGCAGCCTGATACGGGGGTGGAACACTGAAGCTTTCTTT. Translated: CASSLIRGWNTEAFF. This sequence joins TRBV7-9 and TRBJ1-1, with TRBD1 as a possible D gene (5 bases). This CDR3 contains 15 residues. Trimming left V 5 bases short and J 1 base short, with 14 bases between. The germline gives CDR1 SEHNR, CDR2 FQNEAQ (reference sequence).